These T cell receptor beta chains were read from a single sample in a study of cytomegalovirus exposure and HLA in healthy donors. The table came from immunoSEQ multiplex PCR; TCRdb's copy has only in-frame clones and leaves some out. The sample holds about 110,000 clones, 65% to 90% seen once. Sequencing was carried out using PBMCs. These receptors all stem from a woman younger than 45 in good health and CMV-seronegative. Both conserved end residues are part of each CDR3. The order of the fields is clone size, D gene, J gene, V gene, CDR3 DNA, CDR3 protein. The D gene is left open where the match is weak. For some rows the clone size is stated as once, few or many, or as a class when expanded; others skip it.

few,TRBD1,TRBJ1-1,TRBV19,TGTGCCAGTAGTATAGCCGGGGACAGGGGAGGCACTGAAGCTTTCTTT,CASSIAGDRGGTEAFF
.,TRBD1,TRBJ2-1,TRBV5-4,TGTGCCAGCAGCTTAGGGGGACAGCCGTTCTTC,CASSLGGQPFF
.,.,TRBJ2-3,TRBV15,TGTGCCACCAGCAGAGGCAGCGGCACAGATACGCAGTATTTT,CATSRGSGTDTQYF
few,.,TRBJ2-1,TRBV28,TGTGCCAGCAGTGCCGGGGGTTATGAGCAGTTCTTC,CASSAGGYEQFF
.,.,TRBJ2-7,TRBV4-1,TGCGCCAGCAGCCGAATTCCACTAGTCACCCGCTCCTACGAGCAGTACTTC,CASSRIPLVTRSYEQYF
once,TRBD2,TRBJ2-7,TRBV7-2,TGTGCCAGCAGCTCGCTAGCGGGAAGGTTATCCTACGAGCAGTACTTC,CASSSLAGRLSYEQYF
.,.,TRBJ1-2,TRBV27,TGTGCCAGCAGTTTACAGGGCTGGGGTTCCAGCTACACCTTC,CASSLQGWGSSYTF
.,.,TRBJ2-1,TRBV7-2,TGTGCCAGCAGCTTAGGAGGTAGCGTGAGAGAGCAGTTCTTC,CASSLGGSVREQFF
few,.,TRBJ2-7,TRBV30,TGTGCCTGGAGTACTACCTACGAGCAGTACTTC,CAWSTTYEQYF
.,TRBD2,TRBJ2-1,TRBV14,TGTGCCAGCAGCCAAGGACTAGCGGGACCCTACAATGAGCAGTTCTTC,CASSQGLAGPYNEQFF
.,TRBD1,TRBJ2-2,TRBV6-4,TGTGCCAGCCGTCAGGGGGTCTACACCGGGGAGCTGTTTTTT,CASRQGVYTGELFF
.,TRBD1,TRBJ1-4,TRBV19,TGTGCCAGTATTTCGACCTCGGACAGGGAGGGCGAAAAACTGTTTTTT,CASISTSDREGEKLFF
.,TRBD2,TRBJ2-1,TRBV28,TGTGCCAGCAGTTCGTCAAAGCGGGAGTTCTACAATGAGCAGTTCTTC,CASSSSKREFYNEQFF
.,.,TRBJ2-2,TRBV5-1,TGCGCCAGCAGCTTGGGACTGTACACCGGGGAGCTGTTTTTT,CASSLGLYTGELFF
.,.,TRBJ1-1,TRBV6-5,TGTGCCAGCAGCCCCGGACAGTATGAAGCTTTCTTT,CASSPGQYEAFF
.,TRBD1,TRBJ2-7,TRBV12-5,TGTGCTAGTGGGTTGACCGGGACAGGGTCCGAGCAGTACTTC,CASGLTGTGSEQYF
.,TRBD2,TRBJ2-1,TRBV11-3,TGTGCCAGCAGCTTGACTAGCGGGAGTGACAATGAGCAGTTCTTC,CASSLTSGSDNEQFF
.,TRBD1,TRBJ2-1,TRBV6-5,TGTGCCAGCAGTTACTCCGGGACAGGCGACGGCGAGCAGTTCTTC,CASSYSGTGDGEQFF
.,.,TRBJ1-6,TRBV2,TGTGCCAGCAGTGAACGGGTCGGTAGCTCCTATAATTCACCCCTCCACTTT,CASSERVGSSYNSPLHF
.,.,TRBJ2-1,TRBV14,TGTGCCAGCAGCCGCTCCTCAGGGCCGGAGCAGTTCTTC,CASSRSSGPEQFF
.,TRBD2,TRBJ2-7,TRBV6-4,TGTGCCGGCTACCACGGGACTAGTTCCGAGCAGTACTTC,CAGYHGTSSEQYF
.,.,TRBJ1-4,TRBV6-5,TGTGCCGCAGGGAGGATTAATGAAAAACTGTTTTTT,CAAGRINEKLFF
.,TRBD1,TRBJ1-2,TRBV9,TGTGCCAGCAGCCTAACAGGGGAGAACTATGGCTACACCTTC,CASSLTGENYGYTF
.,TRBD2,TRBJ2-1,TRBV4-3,TGCGCCAGCAGCAAATCCGGGACTAGCGGGAGGTACAATGAGCAGTTCTTC,CASSKSGTSGRYNEQFF
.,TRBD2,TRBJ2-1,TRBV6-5,TGTGCCAGCAGAGGACTAGCGGGAAACAATGAGCAGTTCTTC,CASRGLAGNNEQFF
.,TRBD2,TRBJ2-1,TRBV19,TGTGCCAGTAGTTTCCACAACTTAGCGGGAGGGCCGAATGAGCAGTTCTTC,CASSFHNLAGGPNEQFF
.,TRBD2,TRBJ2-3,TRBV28,TGTGCCAGCAGTTACGCAAGAAATCCTAGCGGGAGAGCGGATACGCAGTATTTT,CASSYARNPSGRADTQYF
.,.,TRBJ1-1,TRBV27,TGTGCCAGCAGTTTTTTGCCGAGCACTGAAGCTTTCTTT,CASSFLPSTEAFF
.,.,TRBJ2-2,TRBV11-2,TGTGCCAGCAGCTTATCGGCTTACGGGACGAACACCGGGGAGCTGTTTTTT,CASSLSAYGTNTGELFF
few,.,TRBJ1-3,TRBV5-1,TGCGCCAGCAGCTTGGTCGGGATCTCCTCTGGAAACACCATATATTTT,CASSLVGISSGNTIYF
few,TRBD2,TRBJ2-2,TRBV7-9,TGTGCCAGCAGATTACTAGCGGGGCACACCGGGGAGCTGTTTTTT,CASRLLAGHTGELFF
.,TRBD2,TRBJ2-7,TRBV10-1,TGCGCCAGCAGTGATGGAAACTTCGTCTCTCGAGCGGGAGATTGGGAGCAGTACTTC,CASSDGNFVSRAGDWEQYF
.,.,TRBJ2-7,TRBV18,TGTGCCAGCTCACCACAGGGGTCACCCTCCTACGAGCAGTACTTC,CASSPQGSPSYEQYF
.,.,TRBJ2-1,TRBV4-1,TGCGCCAGCAGCCAAGCAGGGAATGAGCAGTTCTTC,CASSQAGNEQFF
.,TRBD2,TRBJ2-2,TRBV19,TGTGCCAGTAGTGTGACTAGCGGTTACACCGGGGAGCTGTTTTTT,CASSVTSGYTGELFF
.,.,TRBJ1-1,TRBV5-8,TGTGCCAGCAGCTTGGTACGAACGGGCACTGAAGCTTTCTTT,CASSLVRTGTEAFF
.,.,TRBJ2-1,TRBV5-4,TGTGCCAGCAGGCCCGGAGGGGGCCTCGGCAATGAGCAGTTCTTC,CASRPGGGLGNEQFF
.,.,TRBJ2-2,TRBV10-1,TGCGCCACCAATGCGAGAGGGACCGGGGAGCTGTTTTTT,CATNARGTGELFF
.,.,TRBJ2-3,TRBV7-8,TGTGCCAGCAGCTCCCCCGAGGGCGGGGTAACAGATACGCAGTATTTT,CASSSPEGGVTDTQYF
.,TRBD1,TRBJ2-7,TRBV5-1,TGCGCCAGCAGCTTGGCGGCAGGGGGCGTCGGGTCCGAGCAGTACTTC,CASSLAAGGVGSEQYF
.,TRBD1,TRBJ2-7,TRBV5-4,TGTGCCAGCAGCTTAACAGGGGACTCCTACGAGCAGTACTTC,CASSLTGDSYEQYF
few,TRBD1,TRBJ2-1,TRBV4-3,TGCGCCAGCAGCCAAGATTGGCGACAGGGAGCCTACAATGAGCAGTTCTTC,CASSQDWRQGAYNEQFF
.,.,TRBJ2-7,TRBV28,TGTGCCAGCAGCTCTAATTTCCCCGGGCAGTACTTC,CASSSNFPGQYF
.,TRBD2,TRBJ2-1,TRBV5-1,TGCGCCAGCAGCTTGAGCCTAGCGGGAGTGCATGAGCAGTTCTTC,CASSLSLAGVHEQFF
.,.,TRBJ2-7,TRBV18,TGTGCCAGCTCACCAACGCTATACGAGCAGTACTTC,CASSPTLYEQYF
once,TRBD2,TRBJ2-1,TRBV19,TGTGCCAGTAGTAGGATCAGCGGGAGTTCGTACAATGAGCAGTTCTTC,CASSRISGSSYNEQFF
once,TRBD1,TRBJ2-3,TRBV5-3,TGTGCCAGAAGCCATAGGGGGCTCGATGTTTTCACAGATACGCAGTATTTT,CARSHRGLDVFTDTQYF
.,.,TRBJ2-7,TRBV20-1,TGCAGTGCTAGGGACAGCTACGAGCAGTACTTC,CSARDSYEQYF
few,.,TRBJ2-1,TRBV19,TGTGCCAGTAGTATGTACCGGAGGACCACCATGAGCTCCTACAATGAGCAGTTCTTC,CASSMYRRTTMSSYNEQFF
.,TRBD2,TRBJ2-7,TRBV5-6,TGTGCCAGCAGCTGGGAGCTGGCGGGAGTTTACGAGCAGTACTTC,CASSWELAGVYEQYF
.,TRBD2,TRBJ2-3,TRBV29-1,TGCAGCGGGACTAGCGGGAACACAGATACGCAGTATTTT,CSGTSGNTDTQYF
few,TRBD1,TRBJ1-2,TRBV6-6,TGTGCCAGCAGTCGACAGGGGAACTATGGCTACACCTTC,CASSRQGNYGYTF
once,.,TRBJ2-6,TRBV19,TGTGCCAGTAGTATAACCCCGAGGAACTCTGGGGCCAACGTCCTGACTTTC,CASSITPRNSGANVLTF
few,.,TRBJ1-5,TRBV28,TGTGCCAGCAGTTTCGGGGGGCCTAGCAATCAGCCCCAGCATTTT,CASSFGGPSNQPQHF
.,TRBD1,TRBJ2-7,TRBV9,TGTGCCAGCAGCGTAGGGGACAGACCGTACGAGCAGTACTTC,CASSVGDRPYEQYF
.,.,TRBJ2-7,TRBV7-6,TGTGCCAGCGGCCTCGGACCAGGTCGGACAAGCGAGCAGTACTTC,CASGLGPGRTSEQYF
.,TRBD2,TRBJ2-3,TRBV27,TGTGCCAGCAGACCTAGCGGGGGGGACACAGATACGCAGTATTTT,CASRPSGGDTDTQYF
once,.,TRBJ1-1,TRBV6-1,TGTGCCAGCAGTGAAAGGATTACGGGTTTGAACACTGAAGCTTTCTTT,CASSERITGLNTEAFF
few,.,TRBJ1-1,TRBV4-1,TGCGCCAGCAAGGCGGGCCGGTCGAACACTGAAGCTTTCTTT,CASKAGRSNTEAFF